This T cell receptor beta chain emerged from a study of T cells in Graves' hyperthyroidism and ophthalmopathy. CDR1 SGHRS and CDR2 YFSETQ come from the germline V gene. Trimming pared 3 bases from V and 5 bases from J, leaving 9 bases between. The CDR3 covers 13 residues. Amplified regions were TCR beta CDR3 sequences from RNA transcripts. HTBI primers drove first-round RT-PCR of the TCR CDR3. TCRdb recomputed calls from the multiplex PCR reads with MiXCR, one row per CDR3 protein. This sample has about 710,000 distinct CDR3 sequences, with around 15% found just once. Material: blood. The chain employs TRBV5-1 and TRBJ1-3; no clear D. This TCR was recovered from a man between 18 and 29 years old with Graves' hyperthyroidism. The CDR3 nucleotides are TGCGCCAGCAGCTCCGTACCCCGAAACACCATATATTTT. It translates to CASSSVPRNTIYF.